These T cell receptor beta chains were read from a single sample in a study of cytomegalovirus exposure and HLA in healthy donors. Some clones are missing from TCRdb's copy, which holds only in-frame ones; the method was immunoSEQ multiplex PCR. The sample lists approximately 200,000 clones; 90% to 95% were seen once. Sequenced material: PBMCs. These receptors were collected from a young woman in good health and CMV-seronegative. CDR3s include the opening cysteine and the closing phenylalanine or tryptophan. Each record gives: D gene, J gene, clone size, V gene, CDR3 protein, CDR3 DNA. A D gene is named only where the DNA matches it firmly. Only part of the rows carry a size: once, few, many, or a class if the clone is expanded.

TRBD2,TRBJ2-3,-,TRBV7-7,CASSLGLGGRATDTQYF,TGTGCCAGCAGCTTAGGGCTCGGCGGGAGGGCCACAGATACGCAGTATTTT
-,TRBJ1-4,-,TRBV19,CASRVGEKLFF,TGTGCCAGCCGGGTTGGCGAAAAACTGTTTTTT
TRBD2,TRBJ2-3,-,TRBV5-1,CASSLGLVSDTQYF,TGCGCCAGCAGCTTAGGACTAGTATCCGATACGCAGTATTTT
-,TRBJ2-1,-,TRBV2,CASSDQSRPYNEQFF,TGTGCCAGCAGTGACCAGAGCAGGCCCTACAATGAGCAGTTCTTC
-,TRBJ2-1,-,TRBV9,CASSPTPGIAGNVRGNEQFF,TGTGCCAGCAGCCCAACCCCTGGTATAGCGGGAAATGTCAGGGGGAATGAGCAGTTCTTC
-,TRBJ2-1,once,TRBV27,CASRPPRRYEQFF,TGTGCCAGCAGACCCCCCCGGAGATATGAGCAGTTCTTC
-,TRBJ1-3,-,TRBV6-5,CASSYQGNAGNTIYF,TGTGCCAGCAGTTATCAGGGTAATGCTGGAAACACCATATATTTT
TRBD2,TRBJ2-1,-,TRBV5-1,CASSSGSLAGDWNEQFF,TGCGCCAGCAGCTCAGGCAGCCTAGCGGGAGATTGGAATGAGCAGTTCTTC
-,TRBJ2-7,once,TRBV6-1,CASSEHYEQYF,TGTGCCAGCAGTGAACACTACGAGCAGTACTTC
TRBD1,TRBJ1-2,-,TRBV7-2,CASSLGTGDYGYTF,TGTGCCAGCAGCTTAGGGACAGGAGACTATGGCTACACCTTC
TRBD1,TRBJ1-5,-,TRBV2,CASTLGTGRNQPQHF,TGTGCCAGCACCCTCGGGACAGGGCGCAATCAGCCCCAGCATTTT
TRBD2,TRBJ2-7,once,TRBV2,CASSAGTSGRSSLGEQYF,TGTGCCAGCAGTGCGGGGACTAGCGGGAGATCGTCCCTGGGCGAGCAGTACTTC
-,TRBJ1-1,-,TRBV18,CASLAGEGTEAFF,TGTGCCAGTCTGGCAGGGGAGGGCACTGAAGCTTTCTTT
TRBD1,TRBJ1-2,-,TRBV27,CASSFLLDRGRNYGYTF,TGTGCCAGCAGTTTCCTCCTCGACAGGGGGCGTAACTATGGCTACACCTTC
TRBD2,TRBJ2-7,-,TRBV5-4,CASSLAAGATYEQYF,TGTGCCAGCAGCTTGGCGGCGGGAGCAACCTACGAGCAGTACTTC
-,TRBJ2-7,-,TRBV4-1,CASSHRGGVVEQYF,TGCGCCAGCAGCCACCGAGGAGGGGTAGTCGAGCAGTACTTC
-,TRBJ1-1,-,TRBV27,CASSLNGGEAFF,TGTGCCAGCAGTTTAAACGGGGGAGAAGCTTTCTTT
TRBD2,TRBJ2-7,-,TRBV5-1,CASSLGLAGDEQYF,TGCGCCAGCAGCTTGGGGCTAGCGGGAGACGAGCAGTACTTC
-,TRBJ1-2,-,TRBV7-8,CASSLGRGRGYTF,TGTGCCAGCAGCTTAGGCAGGGGACGGGGCTACACCTTC
-,TRBJ2-1,-,TRBV5-1,CASSPNVGPNEQFF,TGCGCCAGCAGCCCCAATGTTGGGCCCAATGAGCAGTTCTTC
-,TRBJ1-2,-,TRBV5-1,CASSRGMTDYGYTF,TGCGCCAGCAGCAGGGGTATGACGGACTATGGCTACACCTTC
TRBD2,TRBJ2-3,few,TRBV5-6,CASSLTLAGVGDTQYF,TGTGCCAGCAGCTTAACACTAGCGGGAGTGGGAGATACGCAGTATTTT
TRBD1,TRBJ1-2,-,TRBV13,CASSEGTGSYGYTF,TGTGCCAGCAGCGAAGGGACAGGTTCCTATGGCTACACCTTC
TRBD1,TRBJ1-3,-,TRBV19,CASSFLQGMGSGNTIYF,TGTGCCAGTAGTTTCTTACAGGGGATGGGATCTGGAAACACCATATATTTT
-,TRBJ1-1,once,TRBV27,CASIRGLGYTEAFF,TGTGCCAGCATTAGGGGTTTAGGCTACACTGAAGCTTTCTTT
TRBD1,TRBJ1-5,-,TRBV28,CASRRPGQGVGQPQHF,TGTGCCAGCAGGCGCCCGGGACAGGGGGTGGGGCAGCCCCAGCATTTT
-,TRBJ1-1,-,TRBV2,CASSEEMRATAFF,TGTGCCAGCAGTGAAGAAATGAGGGCCACCGCTTTCTTT
TRBD1,TRBJ1-4,-,TRBV29-1,CSVEIRGRNEKLFF,TGCAGCGTCGAAATAAGGGGGCGAAATGAAAAACTGTTTTTT
TRBD1,TRBJ1-2,-,TRBV12-5,CASALPTGDYTF,TGTGCTAGTGCTCTCCCGACAGGGGACTACACCTTC
-,TRBJ2-2,-,TRBV6-1,CASSEPGGRVGELFF,TGTGCCAGCAGTGAACCTGGAGGGAGAGTAGGGGAGCTGTTTTTT
TRBD2,TRBJ2-7,-,TRBV19,CASSIVHPGREYEQYF,TGTGCCAGTAGTATAGTACACCCCGGGAGGGAATACGAGCAGTACTTC
TRBD1,TRBJ1-1,-,TRBV29-1,CSTTRQGITEAFF,TGCAGCACAACGAGACAGGGTATCACTGAAGCTTTCTTT